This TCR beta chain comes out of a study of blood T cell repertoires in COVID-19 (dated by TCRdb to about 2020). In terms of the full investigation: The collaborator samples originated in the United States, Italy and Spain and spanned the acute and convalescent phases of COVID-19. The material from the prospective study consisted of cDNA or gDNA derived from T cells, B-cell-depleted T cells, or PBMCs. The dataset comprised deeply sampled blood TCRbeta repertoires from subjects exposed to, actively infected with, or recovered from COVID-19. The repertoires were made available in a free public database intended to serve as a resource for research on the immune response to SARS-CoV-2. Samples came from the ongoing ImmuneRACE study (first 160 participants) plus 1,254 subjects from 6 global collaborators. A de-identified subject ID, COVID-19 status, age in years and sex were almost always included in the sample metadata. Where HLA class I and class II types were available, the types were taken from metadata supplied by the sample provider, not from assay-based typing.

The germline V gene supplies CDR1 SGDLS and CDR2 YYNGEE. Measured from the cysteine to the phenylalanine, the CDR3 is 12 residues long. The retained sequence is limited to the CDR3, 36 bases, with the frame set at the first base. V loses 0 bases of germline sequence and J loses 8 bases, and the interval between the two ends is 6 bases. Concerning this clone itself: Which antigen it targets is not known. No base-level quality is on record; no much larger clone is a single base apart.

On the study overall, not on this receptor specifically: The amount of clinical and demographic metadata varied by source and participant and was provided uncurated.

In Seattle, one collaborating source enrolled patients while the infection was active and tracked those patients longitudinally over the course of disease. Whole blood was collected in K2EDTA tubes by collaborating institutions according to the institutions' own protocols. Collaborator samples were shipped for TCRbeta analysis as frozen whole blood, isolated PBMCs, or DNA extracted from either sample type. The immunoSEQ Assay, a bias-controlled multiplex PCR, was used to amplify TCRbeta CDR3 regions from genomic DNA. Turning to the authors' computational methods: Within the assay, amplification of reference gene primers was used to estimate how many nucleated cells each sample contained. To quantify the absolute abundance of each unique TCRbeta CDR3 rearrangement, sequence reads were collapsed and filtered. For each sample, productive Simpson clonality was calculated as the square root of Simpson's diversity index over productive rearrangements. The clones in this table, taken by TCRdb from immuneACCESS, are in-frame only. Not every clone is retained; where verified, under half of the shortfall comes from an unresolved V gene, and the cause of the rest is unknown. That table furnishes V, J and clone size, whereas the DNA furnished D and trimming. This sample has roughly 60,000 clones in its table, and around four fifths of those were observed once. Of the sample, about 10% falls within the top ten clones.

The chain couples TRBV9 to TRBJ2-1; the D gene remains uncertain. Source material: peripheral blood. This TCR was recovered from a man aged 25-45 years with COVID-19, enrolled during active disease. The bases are TGTGCCAGCAGCGTAGGTGCGCATGAGCAGTTCTTC. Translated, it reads CASSVGAHEQFF.